The 4 T cell receptor beta chains below come from one sample, sequenced in a study of CD8+CD57+ T cells in acquired aplastic anemia. Patients picked for sequencing had shown CD8+CD57+ cell expansion detected by flow cytometry. TCR beta VDJ and CDR3 profiles were obtained from a genomic DNA template. MiXCR, run by TCRdb on the reads, gives a single entry per CDR3 protein. The sample consists of approximately 470,000 distinct CDR3 sequences, around a third of them appearing once. Sample: sorted CD4+, CD8+, or CD8+CD57+ T cells (not recorded which) from PBMCs. The source of these receptors is a human donor with aplastic anemia.

Notes on this clonotype: A much larger clone differs by one base, so this may be a read error. The chain joins TRBV9 to TRBJ1-1; no reliable D call. CDR3 length equals 11 residues. The V gene's germline CDR1 is SGDLS and CDR2 YYNGEE. Trimming stripped 3 bases from V and 7 bases from J, with 7 bases between. The CDR3 DNA sequence: TGTGCCAGCAGCGGGAGGAGTGAAGCTTTCTTT. Translation: CASSGRSEAFF.

This clonotype was observed a few times. The chain combines TRBV20-1 with TRBJ1-5, with 9 bases aligning to TRBD1. The CDR3 is made up of 16 amino acids. The germline V gene encodes CDR1 DFQATT and CDR2 SNEGSKA (reference sequence). Losses at the gene ends were 5 bases for V and 4 bases for J; bases not matched to a gene: 12. The CDR3 coding sequence is TGCAGTGCTTTCGACCCTCCGGGACAGGGTAATCAGCCCCAGCATTTT. This encodes CSAFDPPGQGNQPQHF.

The chain has TRBV13 and TRBJ2-7, with TRBD1 matching over 7 bases. The CDR3 covers 18 residues. After removal of 4 bases from V and 4 bases from J, the junction contained 19 bases not matched to a gene. Germline CDR1 is PRHDT and CDR2 is FYEKMQ (reference sequence). CDR3 DNA sequence: TGTGCCAGCAGCTCCTTTTTAACTTACACAGGGGAGCAATACGAGCAGTACTTC. It is translated as CASSSFLTYTGEQYEQYF.

Ten or more counts support this clonotype. The rearrangement joins TRBV11-1 to TRBJ2-3; TRBD2 aligns across 8 bases. The CDR3 covers 15 residues. Germline lookup yields CDR1 SGHAT and CDR2 FQDESV (reference sequence). J gave up 6 bases and V 5 bases, and 10 bases lay outside the gene matches. CDR3 loop: CASSPGTRGVDTQYF. CDR3 nucleotide sequence: TGTGCCAGCAGCCCAGGGACTAGGGGTGTGGATACGCAGTATTTT.